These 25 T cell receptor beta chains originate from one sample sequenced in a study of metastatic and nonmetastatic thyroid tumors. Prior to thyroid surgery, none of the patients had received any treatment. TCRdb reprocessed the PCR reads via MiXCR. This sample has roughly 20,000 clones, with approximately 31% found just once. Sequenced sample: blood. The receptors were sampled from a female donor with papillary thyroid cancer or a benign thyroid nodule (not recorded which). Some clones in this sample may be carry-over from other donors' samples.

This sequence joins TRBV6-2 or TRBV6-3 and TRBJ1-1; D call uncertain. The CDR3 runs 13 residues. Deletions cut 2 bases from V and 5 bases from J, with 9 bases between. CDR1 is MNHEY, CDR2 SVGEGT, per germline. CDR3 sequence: CASSYGVGTEAFF. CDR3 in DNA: TGTGCCAGCAGTTACGGGGTAGGGACTGAAGCTTTCTTT.

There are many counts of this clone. The CDR3, as DNA: TGTGCCAGTAGTATAGGACGGGAGCCCTTCAAAAACATTCAGTACTTC. It specifies CASSIGREPFKNIQYF. The gene calls are TRBV19 and TRBJ2-4; maybe TRBD2 (6 bases). The CDR3 runs to 16 residues. The V end was cut by 1 base, the J end by 3 bases, with 13 bases between. CDR1 is LNHDA, CDR2 SQIVND, per germline (reference sequence).

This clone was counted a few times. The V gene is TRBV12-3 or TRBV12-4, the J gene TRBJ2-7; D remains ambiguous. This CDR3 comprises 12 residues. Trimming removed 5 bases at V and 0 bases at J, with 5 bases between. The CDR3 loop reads CASSPDSYEQYF. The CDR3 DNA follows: TGTGCCAGCAGTCCCGACTCCTACGAGCAGTACTTC.

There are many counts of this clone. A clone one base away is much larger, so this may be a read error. The CDR3 reads CSARVPGTDHNEQSF. CDR3 nucleotides: TGCAGTGCTAGAGTCCCGGGGACAGATCACAATGAGCAGTCCTTC. The rearrangement uses TRBV20-1 and TRBJ2-1; 7 bases map to TRBD1. Germline V lookup: CDR1 DFQATT, CDR2 SNEGSKA (reference sequence). The CDR3 length is 15 residues.

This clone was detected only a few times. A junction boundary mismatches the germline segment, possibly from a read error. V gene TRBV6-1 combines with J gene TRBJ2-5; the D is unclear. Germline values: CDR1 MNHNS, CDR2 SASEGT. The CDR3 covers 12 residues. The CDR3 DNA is TGTTCCAGCAGTGTGACGTTCGAGACCCAGTACTTC. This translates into CSSSVTFETQYF.

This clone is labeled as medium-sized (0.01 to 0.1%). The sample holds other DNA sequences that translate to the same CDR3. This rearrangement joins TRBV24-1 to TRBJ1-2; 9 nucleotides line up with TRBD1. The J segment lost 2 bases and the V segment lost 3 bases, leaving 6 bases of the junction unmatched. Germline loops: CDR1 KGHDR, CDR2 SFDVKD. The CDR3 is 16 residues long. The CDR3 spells CATSDRTGGRNYGYTF. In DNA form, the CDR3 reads TGTGCCACCAGTGATCGAACAGGGGGCCGAAACTATGGCTACACCTTC.

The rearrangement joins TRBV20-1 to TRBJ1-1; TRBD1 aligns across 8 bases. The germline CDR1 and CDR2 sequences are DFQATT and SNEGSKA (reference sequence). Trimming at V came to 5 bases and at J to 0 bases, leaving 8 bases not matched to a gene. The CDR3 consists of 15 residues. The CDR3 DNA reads TGCAGTGCTTGGACAGGGTTCGAAATGAACACTGAAGCTTTCTTT. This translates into CSAWTGFEMNTEAFF.

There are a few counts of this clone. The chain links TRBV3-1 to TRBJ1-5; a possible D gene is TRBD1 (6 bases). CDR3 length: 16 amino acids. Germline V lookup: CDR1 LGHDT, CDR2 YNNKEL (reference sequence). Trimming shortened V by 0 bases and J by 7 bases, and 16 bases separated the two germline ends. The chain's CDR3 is CASSQDASGDRQPQHF. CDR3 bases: TGTGCCAGCAGCCAAGATGCGTCAGGGGATAGGCAGCCCCAGCATTTT.

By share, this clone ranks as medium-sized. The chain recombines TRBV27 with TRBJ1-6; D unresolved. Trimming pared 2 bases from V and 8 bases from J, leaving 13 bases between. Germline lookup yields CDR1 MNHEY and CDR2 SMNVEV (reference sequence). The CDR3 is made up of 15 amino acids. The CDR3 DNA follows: TGTGCCAGCAGTTTAATTGGGAGGTCGGATTCACCCCTCCACTTT. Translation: CASSLIGRSDSPLHF.

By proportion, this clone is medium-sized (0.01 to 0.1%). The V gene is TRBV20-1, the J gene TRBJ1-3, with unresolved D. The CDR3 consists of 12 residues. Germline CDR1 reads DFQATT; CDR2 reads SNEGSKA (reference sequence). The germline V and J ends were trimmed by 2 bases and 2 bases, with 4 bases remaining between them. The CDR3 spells CSARHPGNTIYF. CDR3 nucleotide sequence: TGCAGTGCTAGACACCCTGGAAACACCATATATTTT.

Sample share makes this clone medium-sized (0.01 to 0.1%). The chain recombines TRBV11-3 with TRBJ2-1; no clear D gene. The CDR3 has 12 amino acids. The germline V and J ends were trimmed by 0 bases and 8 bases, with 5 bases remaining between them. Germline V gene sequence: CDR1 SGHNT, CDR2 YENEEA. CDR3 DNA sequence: TGTGCCAGCAGCTTAGATAGTCATGAGCAGTTCTTC. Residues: CASSLDSHEQFF.

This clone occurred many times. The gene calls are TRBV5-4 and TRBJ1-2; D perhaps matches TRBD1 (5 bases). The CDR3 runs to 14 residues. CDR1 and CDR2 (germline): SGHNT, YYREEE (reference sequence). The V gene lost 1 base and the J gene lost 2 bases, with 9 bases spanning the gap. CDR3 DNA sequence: TGTGCCAGCAGCTTGAGGGCAGGGAACTATGGCTACACCTTC. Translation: CASSLRAGNYGYTF. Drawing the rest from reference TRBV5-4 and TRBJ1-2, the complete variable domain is ETGVTQSPTHLIKTRGQQVTLRCSSQSGHNTVSWYQQALGQGPQFIFQYYREEENGRGNFPPRFSGLQFPNYSSELNVNALELDDSALYLCASSLRAGNYGYTFGSGTRLTVV.

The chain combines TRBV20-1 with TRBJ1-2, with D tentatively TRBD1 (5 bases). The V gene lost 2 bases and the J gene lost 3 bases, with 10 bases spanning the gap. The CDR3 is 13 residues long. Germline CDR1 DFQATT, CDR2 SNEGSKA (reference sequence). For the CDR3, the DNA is TGCAGTGCTAGACTGGGGCTCGACTATGGCTACACCTTC. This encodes CSARLGLDYGYTF.

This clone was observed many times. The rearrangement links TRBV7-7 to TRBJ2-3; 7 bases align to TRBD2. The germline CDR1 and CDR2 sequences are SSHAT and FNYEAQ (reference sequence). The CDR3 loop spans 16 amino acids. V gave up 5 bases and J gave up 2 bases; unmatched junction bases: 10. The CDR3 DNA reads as TGTGCCAGCAGCCCGGGGCGGGGGAGGAACACAGATACGCAGTATTTT. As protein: CASSPGRGRNTDTQYF. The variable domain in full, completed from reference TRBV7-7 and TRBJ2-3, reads GAGVSQSPRYKVTKRGQDVTLRCDPISSHATLYWYQQALGQGPEFLTYFNYEAQPDKSGLPSDRFSAERPEGSISTLTIQRTEQRDSAMYRCASSPGRGRNTDTQYFGPGTRLTVL.

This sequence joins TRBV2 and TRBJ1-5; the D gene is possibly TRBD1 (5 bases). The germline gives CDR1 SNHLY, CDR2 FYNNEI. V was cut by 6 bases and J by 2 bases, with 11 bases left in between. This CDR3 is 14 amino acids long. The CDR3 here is CASRPGPGNQPQHF. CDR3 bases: TGTGCCAGCAGACCGGGACCTGGCAATCAGCCCCAGCATTTT.

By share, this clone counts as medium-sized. CDR3 loop: CSAWDRERDNSPLHF. The CDR3 coding sequence is TGCAGTGCTTGGGACCGCGAGAGGGACAATTCACCCCTCCACTTT. The rearrangement links TRBV20-1 to TRBJ1-6; D perhaps matches TRBD1 (5 bases). The length of the CDR3 is 15 residues. V lost 5 bases and J lost 7, with 18 bases in between. Germline CDR1 and CDR2: DFQATT and SNEGSKA (reference sequence).

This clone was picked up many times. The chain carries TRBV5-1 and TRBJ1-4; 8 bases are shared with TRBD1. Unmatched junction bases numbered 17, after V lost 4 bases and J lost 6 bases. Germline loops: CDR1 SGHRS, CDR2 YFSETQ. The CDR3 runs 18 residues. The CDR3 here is CASSPGTGRMSNDEKLFF. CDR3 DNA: TGCGCCAGCAGCCCTGGGACAGGACGTATGTCGAATGATGAAAAACTGTTTTTT.

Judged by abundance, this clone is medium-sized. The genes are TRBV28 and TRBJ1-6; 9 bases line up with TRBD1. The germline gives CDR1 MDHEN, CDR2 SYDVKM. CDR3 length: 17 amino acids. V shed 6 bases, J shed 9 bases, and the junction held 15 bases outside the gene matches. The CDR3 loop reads CASSPHRGRDLGSPLHF. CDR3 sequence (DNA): TGTGCCAGCAGCCCGCACAGGGGGCGCGACTTGGGTTCACCCCTCCACTTT.

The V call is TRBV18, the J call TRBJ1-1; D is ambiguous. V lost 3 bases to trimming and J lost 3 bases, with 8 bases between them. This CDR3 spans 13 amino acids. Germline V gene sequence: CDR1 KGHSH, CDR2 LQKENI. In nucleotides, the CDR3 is TGTGCCAGCTCACCGAGAAGGGACACTGAAGCTTTCTTT. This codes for CASSPRRDTEAFF.

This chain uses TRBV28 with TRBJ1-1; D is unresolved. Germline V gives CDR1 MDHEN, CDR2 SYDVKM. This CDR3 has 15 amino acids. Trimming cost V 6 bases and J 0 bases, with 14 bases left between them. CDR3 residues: CASSPPGRVNTEAFF. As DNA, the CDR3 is TGTGCCAGCAGCCCCCCGGGGAGGGTGAACACTGAAGCTTTCTTT.

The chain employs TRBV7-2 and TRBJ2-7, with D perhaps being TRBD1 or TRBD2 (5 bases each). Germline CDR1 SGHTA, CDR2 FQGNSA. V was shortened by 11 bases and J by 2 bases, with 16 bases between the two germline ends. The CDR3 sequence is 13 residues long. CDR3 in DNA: TGTGCCGGAAAGTGGGGACGGCCCTACGAGCAGTACTTC. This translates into CAGKWGRPYEQYF.

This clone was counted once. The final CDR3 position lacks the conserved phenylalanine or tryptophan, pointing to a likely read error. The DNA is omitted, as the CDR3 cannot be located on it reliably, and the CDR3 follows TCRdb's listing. The CDR3 spells CASSYLTGLNNEQCI. The chain has TRBV19 and TRBJ2-1; TRBD2, the D gene given by the table, was not confirmed from the DNA. Germline V gives CDR1 LNHDA, CDR2 SQIVND (reference sequence). The CDR3 contains 15 residues when both ends are counted.

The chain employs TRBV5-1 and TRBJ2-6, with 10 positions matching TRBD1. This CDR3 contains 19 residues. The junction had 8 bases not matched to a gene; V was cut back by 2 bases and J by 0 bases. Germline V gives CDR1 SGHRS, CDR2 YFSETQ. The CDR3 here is CASSFSRRQGASGANVLTF. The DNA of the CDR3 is TGCGCCAGCAGCTTCTCACGACGACAGGGGGCCTCTGGGGCCAACGTCCTGACTTTC.

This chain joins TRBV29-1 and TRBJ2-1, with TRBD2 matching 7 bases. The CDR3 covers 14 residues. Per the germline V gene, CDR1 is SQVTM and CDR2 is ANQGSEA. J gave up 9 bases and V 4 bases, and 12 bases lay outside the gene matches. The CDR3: CSVAVSGGGTEQFF. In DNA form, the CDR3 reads TGCAGCGTTGCGGTGTCGGGAGGTGGCACTGAGCAGTTCTTC.

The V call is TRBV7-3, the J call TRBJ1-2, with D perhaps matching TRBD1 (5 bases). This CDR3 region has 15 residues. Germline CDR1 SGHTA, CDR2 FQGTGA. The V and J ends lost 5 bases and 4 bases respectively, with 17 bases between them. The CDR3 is CASSRGPGRFYGYTF. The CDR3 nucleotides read TGTGCCAGCAGCCGCGGGCCGGGGCGCTTCTATGGCTACACCTTC.